Below are 13 T cell receptor beta chains sequenced from a single sample in a study of T cell responses to AZD1222 COVID-19 vaccine. Generated by immunoSEQ multiplex PCR, the TCRdb table keeps only in-frame clones and is missing some. The sample consists of around 190,000 clones, approximately 90% of them appearing once. The specimen comprised peripheral blood, sampled 28 days after the second AZD1222 dose. These receptors all come from an adult who received the AZD1222 COVID-19 vaccine.

This clone was observed a handful of times. This rearrangement joins TRBV27 to TRBJ1-2; D perhaps matches TRBD1 (5 bases). CDR1 is MNHEY, CDR2 SMNVEV, per germline (reference sequence). The CDR3 is 12 amino acids. V was trimmed by 2 bases and J by 7 bases, leaving 8 bases between them. The chain's CDR3 is CASSLRDVGYTF. The CDR3, as DNA: TGTGCCAGCAGTTTAAGGGACGTTGGCTACACCTTC.

This chain joins TRBV12-3 or TRBV12-4 and TRBJ1-5; possible D gene TRBD1, 5 bases. The CDR3 runs to 13 residues. The V end was cut by 5 bases, the J end by 7 bases, with 12 bases between. The CDR3 DNA reads as TGTGCCAGCAGTCAGGGACTGGGGCAGCCCCAGCATTTT. It translates to CASSQGLGQPQHF.

The gene calls are TRBV6-6 and TRBJ1-4; 11 bases are a match to TRBD1. With V trimmed by 6 bases and J by 8 bases, 8 bases remained unmatched. Germline lookup yields CDR1 MNHNY and CDR2 SVGAGI (reference sequence). The CDR3 sequence is 15 residues long. The CDR3 reads CASSGRTGGEEKLFF. CDR3 DNA: TGTGCCAGCAGCGGAAGGACAGGGGGCGAAGAAAAACTGTTTTTT.

The chain is built from TRBV7-3 and TRBJ1-2; D ambiguous. Germline values: CDR1 SGHTA, CDR2 FQGTGA. With 0 bases removed from V and 8 bases from J, the gap between germline ends came to 7 bases. CDR3 size: 12 residues. CDR3 coding DNA: TGTGCCAGCAGCTTAACCAGAGGCGGCTACACCTTC. It yields the protein CASSLTRGGYTF.

The genes are TRBV29-1 and TRBJ1-5; 10 nucleotides align to TRBD1. V shed 6 bases and J 5 bases; nucleotides not matched to a gene: 4. CDR1 is SQVTM, CDR2 ANQGSEA, per germline. CDR3 length equals 13 residues. CDR3 coding DNA: TGCAGCGTGGGACAGGGGAGGCATCAGCCCCAGCATTTT. This codes for CSVGQGRHQPQHF.

The chain is built from TRBV6-1 and TRBJ1-2, with TRBD1 identical over 10 bases. This CDR3 has 16 residues. Germline CDR1 reads MNHNS; CDR2 reads SASEGT. V was clipped by 2 bases and J by 3 bases; unmatched bases: 6. CDR3 region: CASSERGQGYDYGYTF. The CDR3 region has the DNA TGTGCCAGCAGTGAAAGGGGACAGGGGTATGACTATGGCTACACCTTC.

This clone was observed once. The rearrangement joins TRBV18 to TRBJ2-5; 7 bases align to TRBD2. Germline CDR1 KGHSH, CDR2 LQKENI. The CDR3 is 13 residues long. The V and J ends lost 5 bases and 2 bases, in that order; junction bases with no gene match: 2. The CDR3 region is CASSSGLQETQYF. CDR3 bases: TGTGCCAGCTCATCGGGACTACAAGAGACCCAGTACTTC.

The V and J genes are TRBV6-5 and TRBJ1-5; D is perhaps TRBD1 (5 bases). The CDR3 has 14 residues. CDR1 is MNHEY and CDR2 is SVGAGI in the germline V gene. The V gene lost 5 bases and the J gene lost 2 bases, with 10 bases spanning the gap. CDR3 DNA sequence: TGTGCCAGCAGTCAGCAGGGAGGCAATCAGCCCCAGCATTTT. Translated: CASSQQGGNQPQHF.

The V call is TRBV11-2, the J call TRBJ1-2; 7 positions match TRBD1. CDR3 length: 15 amino acids. V lost 5 bases and J lost 2; bases outside the gene matches: 8. CDR1 and CDR2 (germline): SGHAT, FQNNGV. The CDR3 coding sequence is TGTGCCAGCAGCCCCCAAGGGGGCCCCAACTATGGCTACACCTTC. Its translation is CASSPQGGPNYGYTF.

The genes are TRBV18 and TRBJ2-6; TRBD1 aligns across 9 bases. J gave up 0 bases and V 4 bases, and 7 bases lay outside the gene matches. Germline CDR1 reads KGHSH; CDR2 reads LQKENI. This CDR3 is built from 18 residues. CDR3 region: CASSRQGVIRSGANVLTF. The DNA of the CDR3 is TGTGCCAGCTCACGACAGGGGGTAATCCGCTCTGGGGCCAACGTCCTGACTTTC.

The V and J genes are TRBV19 and TRBJ1-5; D is unclear. Trimming pared 2 bases from V and 2 bases from J, leaving 10 bases between. The germline gives CDR1 LNHDA, CDR2 SQIVND (reference sequence). This CDR3 spans 15 amino acids. CDR3 coding DNA: TGTGCCAGTAGTATAAGGGCCGGGGGCAATCAGCCCCAGCATTTT. It encodes CASSIRAGGNQPQHF.

This chain links TRBV7-6 with TRBJ1-1; tentative D call: TRBD1 (5 bases). CDR3 length: 15 residues. The germline V and J ends were trimmed by 5 bases and 0 bases, with 13 bases remaining between them. CDR1 is SGHVS, CDR2 FNYEAQ, per germline. The CDR3: CASSPRGTLNTEAFF. CDR3 DNA: TGTGCCAGCAGCCCAAGGGGCACCCTGAACACTGAAGCTTTCTTT.

This clone was seen just once. The chain recombines TRBV19 with TRBJ2-6; D is unclear. CDR3 length: 17 residues. The germline V and J ends were trimmed by 3 bases and 4 bases, with 16 bases remaining between them. The germline V gene has CDR1 LNHDA and CDR2 SQIVND (reference sequence). Here the CDR3 reads CASSIPFGDKGANVLTF. CDR3 sequence (DNA): TGTGCCAGTAGTATTCCATTTGGCGACAAGGGGGCCAACGTCCTGACTTTC.